What follows describes a single T cell receptor beta chain. The antigen remains unidentified. This sample was included in a study of long-term antiretroviral therapy in people with HIV. Study results and limitations: Specimen acquisition occurred between about 2003 and 2018, potentially under older ART regimens.

Sequencing relied on immunoSEQ assay v3.0, run at survey level. Profiled with immunoSEQ multiplex PCR; TCRdb holds only in-frame clones, not every one. The profile shows tens of thousands of clones, more than 80% of them singletons. With 6 bases clipped from V and 3 bases from J, the junction kept 7 bases outside the gene matches. Per the germline V gene, CDR1 is MGHDK and CDR2 is SYGVNS. The CDR3 consists of 15 residues. The gene calls are TRBV25-1 and TRBJ1-4, with 7 bases that match TRBD1. Sequencing was performed on unsorted PBMCs, taken 7.6 years after starting antiretroviral therapy. The sequence was collected from a woman aged 40 to 50 with HIV. Written as DNA, the CDR3 is TGTGCCAGCAGCCCTCAGGACAGGCCTAATGAAAAACTGTTTTTT. This codes for CASSPQDRPNEKLFF.